This TCR beta chain came from a study of Ad26.COV2.S vaccination and SARS-CoV-2 variants. Study-wide points: Breadth and depth estimates from TCRs may understate total T cell responses. Vaccine recipients and placebo recipients showed similar non-spike TCR breadth.

The sample's treatment: 15 to 20 received Ad26.COV2.S at low or high dose, single or two shots; 5 received placebo; per-sample allocation not given. Sampling happened 63 days after the first vaccine or placebo injection. This table comes from immunoSEQ multiplex PCR, and its TCRdb copy is limited to in-frame clones, with some not included. The table shows hundreds of thousands of clones, with more than 70% occurring only once. This clone was detected ten times or more. Its antigen is not known. This specimen was peripheral blood, taken in a trial of Ad26.COV2.S vaccine versus placebo. This clonotype originated in a person between 18 and 65 years old who received the Ad26.COV2.S COVID-19 vaccine or a placebo.

The CDR3 nucleotides are TGTGCCAGCAGCGAAGCGGGAGTCCAAGAGACCCAGTACTTC. This gives the protein CASSEAGVQETQYF. The V and J genes are TRBV9 and TRBJ2-5; the match to TRBD2 covers 8 bases. The junction had 2 bases not matched to a gene; V was cut back by 3 bases and J by 1 base. This CDR3 contains 14 residues. Germline CDR1 is SGDLS and CDR2 is YYNGEE. Supplemented by reference TRBV9 and TRBJ2-5, the full variable domain reads DSGVTQTPKHLITATGQRVTLRCSPRSGDLSVYWYQQSLDQGLQFLIQYYNGEERAKGNILERFSAQQFPDLHSELNLSSLELGDSALYFCASSEAGVQETQYFGPGTRLLVL.